This T cell receptor (beta chain) was documented in a study of cytomegalovirus exposure and HLA in healthy donors. Profiling relied on immunoSEQ multiplex PCR, and the TCRdb table lists in-frame clones only, not all of them. The table shows tens of thousands of clones, with 85% to 95% occurring only once. This CDR3 contains 14 residues. J was trimmed by 2 bases and V by 6 bases; bases with no gene match: 3. CDR1 and CDR2 (germline): MNHEY, SVGAGI. The clonotype comes from a woman younger than 35 in good health and CMV-seronegative. V and J are TRBV6-5 and TRBJ1-2, with 10 bases fitting TRBD1. The sequenced sample was PBMCs. This CDR3 is CASRGQGGNYGYTF. The DNA of the CDR3 is TGTGCCAGCAGAGGACAGGGGGGAAACTATGGCTACACCTTC.